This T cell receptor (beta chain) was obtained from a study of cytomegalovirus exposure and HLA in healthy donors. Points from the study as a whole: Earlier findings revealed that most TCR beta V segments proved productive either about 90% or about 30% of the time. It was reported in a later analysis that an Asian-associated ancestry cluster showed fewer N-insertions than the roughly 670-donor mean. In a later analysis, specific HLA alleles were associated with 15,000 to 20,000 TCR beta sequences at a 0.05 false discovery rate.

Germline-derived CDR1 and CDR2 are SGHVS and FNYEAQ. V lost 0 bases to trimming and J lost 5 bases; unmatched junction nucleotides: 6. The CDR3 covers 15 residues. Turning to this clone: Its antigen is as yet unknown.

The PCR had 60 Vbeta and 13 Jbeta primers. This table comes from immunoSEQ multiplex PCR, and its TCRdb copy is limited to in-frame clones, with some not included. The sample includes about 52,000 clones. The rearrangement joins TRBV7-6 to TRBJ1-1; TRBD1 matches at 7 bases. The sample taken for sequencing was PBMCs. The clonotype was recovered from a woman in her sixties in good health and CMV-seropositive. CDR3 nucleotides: TGTGCCAGCAGCTTAGCGGCCAGGGGGGAAACTGAAGCTTTCTTT. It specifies CASSLAARGETEAFF.